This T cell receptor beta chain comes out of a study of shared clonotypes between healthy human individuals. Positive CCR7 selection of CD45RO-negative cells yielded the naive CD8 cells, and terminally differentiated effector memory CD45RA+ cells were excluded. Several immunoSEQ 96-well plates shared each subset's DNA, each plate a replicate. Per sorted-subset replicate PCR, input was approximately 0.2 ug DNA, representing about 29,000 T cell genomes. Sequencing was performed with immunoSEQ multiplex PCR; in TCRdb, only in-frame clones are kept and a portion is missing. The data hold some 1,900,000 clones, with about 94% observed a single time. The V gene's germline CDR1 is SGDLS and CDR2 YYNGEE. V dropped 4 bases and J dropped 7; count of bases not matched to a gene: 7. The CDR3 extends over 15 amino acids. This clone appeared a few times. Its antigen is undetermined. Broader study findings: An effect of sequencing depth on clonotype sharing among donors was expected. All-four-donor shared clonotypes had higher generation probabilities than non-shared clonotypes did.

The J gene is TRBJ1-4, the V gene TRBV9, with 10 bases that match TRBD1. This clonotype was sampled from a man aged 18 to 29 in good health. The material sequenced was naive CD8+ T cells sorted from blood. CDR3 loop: CASSMTGGAGEKLFF. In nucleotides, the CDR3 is TGTGCCAGCAGCATGACAGGGGGCGCGGGTGAAAAACTGTTTTTT.